A single sample is the source of the 29 T cell receptor beta chains below, sequenced in a study of neurological immune-mediated disorders. Documented time point: longitudinal time-point 1 (baseline). MiXCR was run by TCRdb on the 5' RACE reads, yielding one entry per CDR3 protein. The sample lists around 71,000 distinct CDR3 sequences, 12% to 15% occurring once. Sequenced: PBMCs. These receptors all come from a female donor with HTLV-1-associated myelopathy (HAM/TSP).

This clonotype was seen repeatedly, ten times or more. The V and J genes are TRBV5-1 and TRBJ2-3; 7 bases line up with TRBD1. The CDR3 runs to 13 residues. The germline CDR1 and CDR2 sequences are SGHRS and YFSETQ. Trimming removed 6 bases from V and 5 bases from J; junction bases left unmatched: 6. This chain's CDR3 is CASKGAAGDTQYF. CDR3 bases: TGCGCCAGCAAGGGGGCCGCCGGAGATACGCAGTATTTT.

This clonotype was recorded at least ten times. The chain is built from TRBV3-1 and TRBJ2-2, with D uncertain. The CDR3 runs 15 residues. With 0 bases removed from V and 5 bases from J, the gap between germline ends came to 10 bases. Germline V gene sequence: CDR1 LGHDT, CDR2 YNNKEL (reference sequence). In DNA form, the CDR3 reads TGTGCCAGCAGCCAAGAGAGACATGGGACCGGGGAGCTGTTTTTT. Residues: CASSQERHGTGELFF.

This clonotype was counted many times. This sequence joins TRBV5-1 and TRBJ2-7; no firm D call. This CDR3 is 12 amino acids long. Per germline, CDR1 SGHRS and CDR2 YFSETQ. Trimming removed 2 bases at V and 0 bases at J, with 3 bases between. The CDR3 reads CASSFSSYEQYF. The CDR3 DNA reads TGCGCCAGCAGCTTTAGCTCCTACGAGCAGTACTTC.

This clonotype was counted ten times or more. The chain employs TRBV29-1 and TRBJ1-1, with TRBD1 matching over 7 bases. Germline V lookup: CDR1 SQVTM, CDR2 ANQGSEA. J lost 0 bases, V lost 7 bases, and 5 bases had no gene match. The CDR3 loop spans 13 amino acids. In nucleotides, the CDR3 is TGCAGCGGGGAGACAGGGTTGAACACTGAAGCTTTCTTT. Its protein is CSGETGLNTEAFF.

This clonotype has ten or more counts. This chain joins TRBV20-1 and TRBJ1-1; 7 bases agree with TRBD1. V lost 5 bases and J lost 2; bases outside the gene matches: 17. The germline V gene has CDR1 DFQATT and CDR2 SNEGSKA (reference sequence). The CDR3 runs to 17 residues. CDR3 in amino acids: CSAPPVKKGAKNTEAFF. CDR3 bases: TGCAGTGCTCCCCCTGTGAAGAAGGGGGCGAAAAACACTGAAGCTTTCTTT.

This clonotype was observed many times. The CDR3 DNA reads as TGCGCCAGCAGCCAAGATCCCGCAGGGGGCGTCTACAATGAGCAGTTCTTC. Translated: CASSQDPAGGVYNEQFF. The rearrangement uses TRBV4-3 and TRBJ2-1; TRBD1 agrees at 8 bases. The CDR3 covers 17 residues. CDR1 and CDR2 from the germline V gene are LGHNA and YSLEER. With V trimmed by 0 bases and J by 3 bases, 7 bases remained unmatched.

In this sample, this clonotype turned up many times. V gene TRBV20-1 combines with J gene TRBJ2-5, with no clear D. Germline V gene data show CDR1 as DFQATT and CDR2 as SNEGSKA (reference sequence). The CDR3 length is 14 residues. V lost 0 bases to trimming and J lost 1 base, with 9 bases between them. The CDR3 protein is CSARELRFQETQYF. The CDR3 bases are TGCAGTGCTAGAGAATTGAGGTTCCAAGAGACCCAGTACTTC.

This clonotype was recorded at least ten times. V is TRBV6-2 or TRBV6-3 and J is TRBJ1-2, with 8 bases matching TRBD1. V lost 5 bases and J lost 3; bases outside the gene matches: 5. Germline CDR1 and CDR2: MNHEY and SVGEGT. The CDR3 is 14 amino acids. The DNA of the CDR3 is TGTGCCAGCAGTCCCGGACAGGGCGACTATGGCTACACCTTC. It encodes CASSPGQGDYGYTF.

This clonotype was picked up many times. The rearrangement joins TRBV6-5 to TRBJ2-4, with a weak D call TRBD2 (5 bases). The V gene lost 3 bases and the J gene lost 3 bases, with 15 bases spanning the gap. Per germline, CDR1 MNHEY and CDR2 SVGAGI. The CDR3 runs 16 residues. CDR3 DNA sequence: TGTGCCAGCAGTTATACGGCAACGGGGAACAAAAACATTCAGTACTTC. Protein product: CASSYTATGNKNIQYF.

This clonotype was seen many times. The V gene is TRBV12-3 or TRBV12-4, the J gene TRBJ1-4; D may be TRBD1 (6 bases). The CDR3 runs to 14 residues. Trimming took 3 bases from V and 6 from J, leaving 11 bases between them. The CDR3 bases are TGTGCCAGCAGTTTGGGGGCTGCGTATGAAAAACTGTTTTTT. It is translated as CASSLGAAYEKLFF.

This clonotype was recorded a few times. This chain links TRBV6-5 with TRBJ1-2; TRBD1 aligns across 8 bases. This CDR3 region has 14 residues. CDR1 MNHEY and CDR2 SVGAGI come from the germline V gene. Trimming took 6 bases from V and 0 from J; bases not matched to a gene: 3. The chain's CDR3 is CASREDRANYGYTF. CDR3 sequence (DNA): TGTGCCAGCAGAGAGGACAGGGCTAACTATGGCTACACCTTC.

This clonotype showed up many times. The chain links TRBV5-1 to TRBJ2-5, with TRBD1 matching over 7 bases. Germline loops: CDR1 SGHRS, CDR2 YFSETQ. The CDR3 is made up of 15 amino acids. V trimming: 6 bases; J trimming: 5 bases; junction bases outside the gene matches: 13. This CDR3 is CASTRDSPTRETQYF. The DNA of the CDR3 is TGCGCCAGCACCAGGGACAGCCCAACCCGGGAGACCCAGTACTTC.

This clonotype was detected many times. The chain joins TRBV6-2 or TRBV6-3 to TRBJ2-1; perhaps D is TRBD1 or TRBD2 (5 bases each). CDR1 is MNHEY and CDR2 is SVGEGT in the germline V gene. V was pared by 5 bases and J by 7 bases, with 6 bases between. CDR3 length equals 11 residues. As DNA, the CDR3 is TGTGCCAGCAGTGGGGGAAATGAGCAGTTCTTC. Protein sequence: CASSGGNEQFF.

This clonotype has ten or more counts. The rearrangement joins TRBV10-3 to TRBJ2-1, with D tentatively TRBD2 (6 bases). Germline CDR1 and CDR2: ENHRY and SYGVKD. The ends were cut back, 11 bases at V and 0 bases at J, with 11 bases in the middle. This CDR3 contains 13 residues. The CDR3 DNA is TGTGCCGCGGGACCGCTCTCCTACAATGAGCAGTTCTTC. It specifies CAAGPLSYNEQFF.

DNA for the CDR3: TGTGCCAGCTCACCACTGGCAGGGTATGTTGGCGAGCAGTACTTC. It translates to CASSPLAGYVGEQYF. This sequence joins TRBV18 and TRBJ2-7, with a weak D call TRBD1 (5 bases). The germline V gene has CDR1 KGHSH and CDR2 LQKENI. This CDR3 comprises 15 residues. V was clipped by 1 base and J by 6 bases, with 16 bases between them.

The J gene is TRBJ2-7, the V gene TRBV7-9; 12 bases agree with TRBD1. V lost 5 bases and J lost 6; bases outside the gene matches: 11. This CDR3 comprises 16 residues. The germline gives CDR1 SEHNR, CDR2 FQNEAQ (reference sequence). The CDR3 DNA reads as TGTGCCAGCAGCCAGGGACCGGGACAGGGGGCCTTCGAGCAGTACTTC. Amino acid sequence: CASSQGPGQGAFEQYF.

This clonotype has ten or more counts. The chain uses TRBV15 and TRBJ1-2; D gene uncertain. Germline V gene data show CDR1 as LNHNV and CDR2 as YYDKDF (reference sequence). V was cut by 0 bases and J by 7 bases, with 9 bases left in between. There are 13 residues in the CDR3. Written as DNA, the CDR3 is TGTGCCACCAGCAGAGAGTTAGTTCGTGGCTACACCTTC. The encoded protein is CATSRELVRGYTF. The complete variable domain, with remaining parts taken from reference TRBV15 and TRBJ1-2, reads DAMVIQNPRYQVTQFGKPVTLSCSQTLNHNVMYWYQQKSSQAPKLLFHYYDKDFNNEADTPDNFQSRRPNTSFCFLDIRSPGLGDTAMYLCATSRELVRGYTFGSGTRLTVV.

As to this clonotype: Being one base from a much bigger clone, this may be a read error. The CDR3 DNA sequence: TGTGCCACCGCCGTAGGCGGGGAAGAGACCCAGTACTTC. This translates into CATAVGGEETQYF. The V and J genes are TRBV10-3 and TRBJ2-5; D might be TRBD2 (6 bases). V lost 10 bases and J lost 3, with 15 bases in between. CDR1 and CDR2 (germline): ENHRY, SYGVKD. CDR3 length: 13 residues.

This clonotype was detected ten times or more. This chain joins TRBV7-2 and TRBJ2-3; D is uncertain. The V gene's germline CDR1 is SGHTA and CDR2 FQGNSA. V lost 5 bases to trimming and J lost 3 bases, with 15 bases between them. The CDR3 loop spans 15 amino acids. The CDR3: CASSPDRVKTDTQYF. The CDR3 nucleotides are TGTGCCAGCAGCCCCGACCGCGTGAAAACAGATACGCAGTATTTT. The full variable domain, its missing parts supplied by reference TRBV7-2 and TRBJ2-3, is GAGVSQSPSNKVTEKGKDVELRCDPISGHTALYWYRQSLGQGLEFLIYFQGNSAPDKSGLPSDRFSAERTGGSVSTLTIQRTQQEDSAVYLCASSPDRVKTDTQYFGPGTRLTVL.

This clonotype has a count of ten or more. This chain uses TRBV7-9 with TRBJ2-1; D assignment may be TRBD1 or TRBD2 (5 bases each). The CDR3 has 14 residues. Germline CDR1 and CDR2: SEHNR and FQNEAQ (reference sequence). With 8 bases removed from V and 2 bases from J, the gap between germline ends came to 13 bases. The CDR3 DNA sequence: TGTGCCAGCGAGCGAGGGGCTACCTACAATGAGCAGTTCTTC. Encoded protein: CASERGATYNEQFF.

The table lists this clonotype with many counts. V gene TRBV20-1 combines with J gene TRBJ1-5, with D perhaps TRBD1 (6 bases). The length of the CDR3 is 12 residues. Germline assignment: CDR1 DFQATT and CDR2 SNEGSKA (reference sequence). V was trimmed by 5 bases and J by 9 bases, leaving 14 bases between them. CDR3 DNA: TGCAGTGCTTCCTACATCAGGGGGCCCCAGCATTTT. Protein product: CSASYIRGPQHF.

This clonotype was seen at least ten times. This chain joins TRBV6-5 and TRBJ1-3, with D hard to call. CDR3 length: 14 residues. The germline CDR1 and CDR2 sequences are MNHEY and SVGAGI. V lost 5 bases to trimming and J lost 9 bases, with 17 bases between them. CDR3 sequence: CASSTAGRIGTIYF. The CDR3 region has the DNA TGTGCCAGCAGTACAGCAGGCAGGATCGGCACCATATATTTT.

Ten or more counts support this clonotype. The chain employs TRBV20-1 and TRBJ1-1, with no clear D. The ends were cut back, 6 bases at V and 4 bases at J, with 18 bases in the middle. Germline CDR1 reads DFQATT; CDR2 reads SNEGSKA (reference sequence). The CDR3 sequence is 14 residues long. The chain's CDR3 is CSAPPRTRPTEAFF. In nucleotides, the CDR3 is TGCAGTGCCCCGCCAAGGACCAGACCCACTGAAGCTTTCTTT.

At least ten counts were recorded for this clonotype. The rearrangement uses TRBV12-3 or TRBV12-4 and TRBJ1-4, with D unclear. The V and J ends lost 3 bases and 7 bases respectively, with 6 bases between them. The CDR3 runs 12 residues. Written as DNA, the CDR3 is TGTGCCAGCAGTTTTTTTGGTGAAAAACTGTTTTTT. The encoded protein is CASSFFGEKLFF.

This clonotype was recorded many times. The rearrangement uses TRBV24-1 and TRBJ2-1; 8 bases align to TRBD2. The J segment lost 3 bases and the V segment lost 3 bases, leaving 6 bases of the junction unmatched. The germline V gene encodes CDR1 KGHDR and CDR2 SFDVKD. The CDR3 contains 16 residues. CDR3 in amino acids: CATSDVAGLDYNEQFF. CDR3 coding DNA: TGTGCCACCAGTGATGTAGCGGGGTTAGACTACAATGAGCAGTTCTTC.

Ten or more counts support this clonotype. This chain links TRBV2 with TRBJ1-5; TRBD1 might be the D (5 bases). Trimming shortened V by 4 bases and J by 5 bases, and 9 bases separated the two germline ends. Germline CDR1 SNHLY, CDR2 FYNNEI. The CDR3 has 13 residues. CDR3 in amino acids: CASSGQSYQPQHF. The CDR3 bases are TGTGCCAGCAGTGGACAGTCCTATCAGCCCCAGCATTTT.

In its sample, this clonotype was seen many times. V usage is TRBV5-1 and J usage is TRBJ2-2; TRBD1 might be the D (6 bases). CDR3 length equals 15 residues. Germline CDR1 reads SGHRS; CDR2 reads YFSETQ. Trimming left V 4 bases short and J 5 bases short, with 15 bases between. The CDR3 spells CASSPQGLETGELFF. CDR3 nucleotide sequence: TGCGCCAGCAGCCCTCAGGGGCTCGAAACCGGGGAGCTGTTTTTT.

The chain has TRBV18 and TRBJ1-1; D may be TRBD1 (6 bases). Per germline, CDR1 KGHSH and CDR2 LQKENI. The CDR3 loop spans 15 amino acids. The V end lost 3 bases, the J end lost 3 bases, and 14 bases lay between the germline ends. CDR3 in DNA: TGTGCCAGCTCACCCACGGGGGCGGGGGACACTGAAGCTTTCTTT. This sequence encodes CASSPTGAGDTEAFF.

This clonotype was detected ten times or more. This chain uses TRBV4-1 with TRBJ2-7; 9 bases match TRBD1. V was clipped by 0 bases and J by 7 bases; unmatched bases: 13. CDR3 length equals 17 residues. Germline V lookup: CDR1 MGHRA, CDR2 YSYEKL. CDR3 region: CASSQDDLGTGTGEQYF. CDR3 DNA: TGCGCCAGCAGCCAAGATGATCTAGGGACAGGGACGGGGGAGCAGTACTTC.